The T cell receptor beta chain described here comes from a study of cytomegalovirus exposure and HLA in healthy donors. As to this clone: Its antigen is unidentified.

The donors were members of the approximately 120-subject validation cohort (separate from the approximately 730-subject first cohort). The CDR3 has 15 residues. Trimming removed 1 base at V and 7 bases at J, with 15 bases between. The V gene's germline CDR1 is SGDLS and CDR2 YYNGEE. Data came from immunoSEQ multiplex PCR; TCRdb stores just in-frame clones and leaves some out. The data show around 140,000 clones, around 90% seen once. The study's findings and limits: Researchers counted 164 TCR beta chains as cytomegalovirus-associated. A few chains linked to CMV were shown in vitro to be specific for CMV antigens.

The chain has TRBV9 and TRBJ1-5; the D is unclear. The sequenced material came from PBMCs. This TCR derives from a man aged 18 to 29 in good health and CMV-seropositive. Written as DNA, the CDR3 is TGTGCCAGCAGCGTAAACCCCACCGAGGAACAGCCCCAGCATTTT. Amino acids: CASSVNPTEEQPQHF.